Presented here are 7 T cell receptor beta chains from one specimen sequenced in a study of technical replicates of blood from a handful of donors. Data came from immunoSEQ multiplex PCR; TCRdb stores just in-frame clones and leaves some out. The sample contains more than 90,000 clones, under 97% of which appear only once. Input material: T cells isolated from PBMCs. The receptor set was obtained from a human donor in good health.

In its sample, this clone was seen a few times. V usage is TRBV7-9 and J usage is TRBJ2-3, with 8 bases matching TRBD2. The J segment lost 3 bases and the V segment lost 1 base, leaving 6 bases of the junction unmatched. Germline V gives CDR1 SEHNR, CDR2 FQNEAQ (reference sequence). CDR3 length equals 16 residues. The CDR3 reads CASSLDLSGRTDTQYF. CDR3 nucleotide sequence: TGTGCCAGCAGCTTAGATCTGAGCGGGAGAACAGATACGCAGTATTTT. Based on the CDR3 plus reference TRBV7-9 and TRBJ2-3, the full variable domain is DTGVSQNPRHKITKRGQNVTFRCDPISEHNRLYWYRQTLGQGPEFLTYFQNEAQLEKSRLLSDRFSAERPKGSFSTLEIQRTEQGDSAMYLCASSLDLSGRTDTQYFGPGTRLTVL.

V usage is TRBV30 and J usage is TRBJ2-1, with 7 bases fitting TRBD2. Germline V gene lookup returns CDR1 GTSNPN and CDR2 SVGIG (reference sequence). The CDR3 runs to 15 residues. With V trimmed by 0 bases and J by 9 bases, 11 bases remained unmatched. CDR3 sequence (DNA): TGTGCCTGGAGTGTGCCCGGGAGGCGGGTCCCTGAGCAGTTCTTC. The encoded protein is CAWSVPGRRVPEQFF.

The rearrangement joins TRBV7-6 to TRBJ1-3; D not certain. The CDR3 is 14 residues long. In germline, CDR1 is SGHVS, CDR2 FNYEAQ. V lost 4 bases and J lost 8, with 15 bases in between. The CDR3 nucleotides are TGTGCCAGCAGCTACAACCGGCCCACAGACACCATATATTTT. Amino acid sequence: CASSYNRPTDTIYF.

The CDR3 protein is CASSASIQGDGEKLFF. CDR3 bases: TGTGCCAGCAGCGCTAGTATACAGGGAGACGGGGAAAAACTGTTTTTT. The chain links TRBV9 to TRBJ1-4, with D tentatively TRBD1 (6 bases). Trimming removed 3 bases at V and 8 bases at J, with 20 bases between. The CDR3 is 16 amino acids. Germline V gene data show CDR1 as SGDLS and CDR2 as YYNGEE.

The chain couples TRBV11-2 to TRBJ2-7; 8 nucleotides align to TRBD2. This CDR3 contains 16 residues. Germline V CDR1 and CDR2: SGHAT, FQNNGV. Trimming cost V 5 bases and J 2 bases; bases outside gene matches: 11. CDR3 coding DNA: TGTGCCAGCAGCGCATCCATAGCGGGAAGGGCCTACGAGCAGTACTTC. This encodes CASSASIAGRAYEQYF.

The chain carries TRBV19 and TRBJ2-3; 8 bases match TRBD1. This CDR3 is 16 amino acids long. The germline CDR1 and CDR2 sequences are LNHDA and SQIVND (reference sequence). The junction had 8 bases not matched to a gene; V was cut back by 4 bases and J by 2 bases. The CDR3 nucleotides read TGTGCCAGTAGTACAGGACAGGGCCTCTTCACAGATACGCAGTATTTT. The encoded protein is CASSTGQGLFTDTQYF.

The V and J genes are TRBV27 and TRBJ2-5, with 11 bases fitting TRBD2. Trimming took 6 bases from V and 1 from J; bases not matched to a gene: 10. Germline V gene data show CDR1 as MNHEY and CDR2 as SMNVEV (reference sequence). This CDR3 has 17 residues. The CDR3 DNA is TGTGCCAGCAGCCAACTAGCGGGGGTAGGGGGCCAAGAGACCCAGTACTTC. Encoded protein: CASSQLAGVGGQETQYF.